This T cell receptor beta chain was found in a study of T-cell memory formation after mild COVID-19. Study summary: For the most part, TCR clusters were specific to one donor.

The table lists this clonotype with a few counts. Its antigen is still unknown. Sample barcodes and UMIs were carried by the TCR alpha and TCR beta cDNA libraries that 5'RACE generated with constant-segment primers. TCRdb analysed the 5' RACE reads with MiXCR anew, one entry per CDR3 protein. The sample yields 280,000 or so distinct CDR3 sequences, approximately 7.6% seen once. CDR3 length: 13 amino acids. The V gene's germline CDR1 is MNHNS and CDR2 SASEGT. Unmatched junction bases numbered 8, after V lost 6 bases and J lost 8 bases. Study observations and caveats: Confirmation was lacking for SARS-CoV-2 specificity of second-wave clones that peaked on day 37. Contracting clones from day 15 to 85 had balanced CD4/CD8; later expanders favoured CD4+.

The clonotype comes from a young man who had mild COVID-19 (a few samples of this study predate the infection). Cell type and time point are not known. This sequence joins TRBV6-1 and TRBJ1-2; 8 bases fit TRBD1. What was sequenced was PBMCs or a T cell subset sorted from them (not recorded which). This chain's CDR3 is CASSEGQVDGYTF. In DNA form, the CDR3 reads TGTGCCAGCAGCGAGGGACAGGTCGACGGCTACACCTTC.